What follows are 3 T cell receptor beta chains derived from one specimen sequenced in a study of blood T cell repertoires in COVID-19. Profiled with immunoSEQ multiplex PCR; TCRdb holds only in-frame clones, not every one. Of over 200,000 clones listed, around 90% are singletons. Input material: PBMCs or T cells enriched from blood (not recorded which). The receptors originated from a man younger than 30 with acute COVID-19.

The chain carries TRBV30 and TRBJ1-2; TRBD1 matches 7 bases. Germline V CDR1 and CDR2: GTSNPN, SVGIG (reference sequence). V was clipped by 0 bases and J by 4 bases; unmatched bases: 8. The CDR3 is 15 amino acids. CDR3 region: CAWSVLSGTAYGYTF. The CDR3 nucleotides are TGTGCCTGGAGTGTACTTTCCGGGACAGCCTATGGCTACACCTTC.

The chain combines TRBV7-2 with TRBJ1-1; D is uncertain. V gave up 2 bases and J gave up 2 bases, with 6 bases separating them. The germline V gene has CDR1 SGHTA and CDR2 FQGNSA. CDR3 length equals 13 residues. CDR3 sequence (DNA): TGTGCCAGCAGCTTAACTACTAACACTGAAGCTTTCTTT. Translating gives CASSLTTNTEAFF.

The V gene is TRBV19, the J gene TRBJ2-1; tentatively, D is TRBD2 (6 bases). The CDR3 spans 15 residues. V lost 5 bases and J 1 base, leaving 12 bases between the germline ends. Germline V gene data show CDR1 as LNHDA and CDR2 as SQIVND (reference sequence). CDR3: CASSLGLESYNEQFF. The CDR3 coding sequence is TGTGCCAGTAGTCTGGGACTCGAGTCCTACAATGAGCAGTTCTTC.